This TCR beta chain was documented in a study of spatial heterogeneity in lung cancer. This clonotype occurred many times. CDR1 is MDHEN and CDR2 is SYDVKM in the germline V gene. V lost 5 bases and J 1 base, leaving 12 bases between the germline ends. The CDR3 consists of 15 residues. TCRdb reprocessed the 5' RACE reads with MiXCR, giving one entry per CDR3 protein. Of 15,000 or so distinct CDR3 sequences listed, about 14% are singletons. The time point was: sample taken at primary tumor resection. From tumor, nontumor lung or frozen PBMC, whole RNA was taken unsorted for sequencing. The source is a male donor with early-stage non-small cell lung cancer. This sequence joins TRBV28 and TRBJ1-5; the D is unclear. Sample: PBMCs, taken at surgery. The CDR3, as DNA: TGTGCCAGCAGTCTACCAGGTGTGAGCAATCAGCCCCAGCATTTT. Translated, it gives CASSLPGVSNQPQHF. The full variable domain, completed using reference TRBV28 and TRBJ1-5, is DVKVTQSSRYLVKRTGEKVFLECVQDMDHENMFWYRQDPGLGLRLIYFSYDVKMKEKGDIPEGYSVSREKKERFSLILESASTNQTSMYLCASSLPGVSNQPQHFGDGTRLSIL.